The 17 T cell receptor beta chains given below trace back to one sample, sequenced in a study of CD8 T cells in Susac syndrome. Reverse transcription of roughly 0.5 to 1 ug RNA was carried out with random hexamers. TCRdb fed the immunoSEQ multiplex PCR reads into MiXCR, producing one record per CDR3 protein. The sample holds roughly 200,000 distinct CDR3 sequences, roughly 94% seen once. Sequencing used CD4+ T cells from PBMCs. The receptors originated from a human donor with multiple sclerosis.

The J gene is TRBJ2-5, the V gene TRBV3-1; unclear D gene. CDR3 size: 16 residues. Trimming removed 0 bases at V and 3 bases at J, with 14 bases between. Germline V gene lookup returns CDR1 LGHDT and CDR2 YNNKEL (reference sequence). DNA for the CDR3: TGTGCCAGCAGCCAAGATACGGGCGTGACGGAAGAGACCCAGTACTTC. Its translation is CASSQDTGVTEETQYF.

The chain carries TRBV12-3 or TRBV12-4 and TRBJ2-3, with TRBD1 as a possible D gene (6 bases). The CDR3 is 14 residues long. Trimming left V 4 bases short and J 6 bases short, with 14 bases between. CDR3 amino acids: CASSSDSSSDTQYF. The CDR3 DNA reads as TGTGCCAGCAGTTCGGACAGTTCATCGGATACGCAGTATTTT.

This clonotype was detected only once. The rearrangement uses TRBV20-1 and TRBJ2-3; a possible D gene is TRBD2 (6 bases). The CDR3 sequence is 16 residues long. Trimming took off 1 base at V and 5 bases at J, with 19 bases between the two ends. The germline gives CDR1 DFQATT, CDR2 SNEGSKA (reference sequence). CDR3: CSARGRSRGGVDTQYF. Written as DNA, the CDR3 is TGCAGTGCTAGAGGCAGGTCGCGGGGCGGGGTAGATACGCAGTATTTT.

This chain uses TRBV30 with TRBJ2-1; TRBD1 aligns across 9 bases. The germline gives CDR1 GTSNPN, CDR2 SVGIG (reference sequence). V dropped 3 bases and J dropped 7; count of bases not matched to a gene: 10. This CDR3 has 15 residues. The CDR3 reads CAWRVRTGAANEQFF. Here the CDR3 DNA reads TGTGCCTGGAGGGTAAGGACAGGGGCGGCGAATGAGCAGTTCTTC.

The genes are TRBV29-1 and TRBJ2-7; 8 nucleotides align to TRBD1. Germline V gives CDR1 SQVTM, CDR2 ANQGSEA. This CDR3 contains 14 residues. The V gene end was trimmed by 6 bases and the J gene end by 3 bases; junction bases not matched to a gene: 10. The CDR3 sequence is CSVLGTGPIYEQYF. CDR3 DNA sequence: TGCAGCGTCCTTGGGACAGGCCCCATCTACGAGCAGTACTTC.

The rearrangement joins TRBV9 to TRBJ1-5, with D possibly matching TRBD1 (6 bases). Germline V gives CDR1 SGDLS, CDR2 YYNGEE. The V end lost 1 base, the J end lost 2 bases, and 10 bases lay between the germline ends. This CDR3 contains 15 residues. This CDR3 reads CASSVSGAGNQPQHF. DNA of the CDR3: TGTGCCAGCAGCGTATCGGGGGCAGGCAATCAGCCCCAGCATTTT.

Concerning this clonotype itself: One end of the junction fails to match germline, which may point to a read error. The gene calls are TRBV30 and TRBJ1-1; TRBD1 might be the D (5 bases). In germline, CDR1 is GTSNPN, CDR2 SVGIG (reference sequence). CDR3 size: 11 residues. The DNA of the CDR3 is TGCTCTCTAAGGGGCCTGGCTGAAGCTTTCTTT. This codes for CSLRGLAEAFF.

CDR3 region: CASSPDRLAGTDTQYF. The CDR3 bases are TGTGCCAGCAGCCCCGACCGACTAGCGGGCACAGATACGCAGTATTTT. The V and J genes are TRBV7-2 and TRBJ2-3; 9 bases agree with TRBD2. Germline loops: CDR1 SGHTA, CDR2 FQGNSA. The CDR3 covers 16 residues. V gave up 5 bases and J gave up 1 base; unmatched junction bases: 7.

The chain has TRBV29-1 and TRBJ2-1, with 10 positions matching TRBD2. J was trimmed by 6 bases and V by 7 bases; bases with no gene match: 3. This CDR3 is built from 12 residues. From germline, CDR1 is SQVTM and CDR2 ANQGSEA. CDR3 coding DNA: TGCAGCGCCAGGACTAGCGGCAATGAGCAGTTCTTC. This sequence encodes CSARTSGNEQFF.

The gene calls are TRBV6-5 and TRBJ1-2; TRBD1 is a possible D gene (5 bases). Germline lookup yields CDR1 MNHEY and CDR2 SVGAGI. This CDR3 region has 13 residues. The V gene lost 5 bases and the J gene lost 6 bases, with 13 bases spanning the gap. The CDR3 DNA reads TGTGCCAGCAGTCGGGACCGTGGGGATGGCTACACCTTC. This sequence encodes CASSRDRGDGYTF.

The chain has TRBV7-2 and TRBJ2-1; 8 nucleotides match TRBD2. J lost 4 bases, V lost 4 bases, and 9 bases had no gene match. There are 16 residues in the CDR3. Germline CDR1 SGHTA, CDR2 FQGNSA. CDR3 sequence (DNA): TGTGCCAGCAGCTACCCCCGGGGGGGTTCTTACAATGAGCAGTTCTTC. This codes for CASSYPRGGSYNEQFF.

The rearrangement uses TRBV27 and TRBJ2-5, with D perhaps matching TRBD2 (5 bases). In germline, CDR1 is MNHEY, CDR2 SMNVEV (reference sequence). This CDR3 is built from 14 residues. V gave up 5 bases and J gave up 4 bases, with 14 bases separating them. CDR3 nucleotide sequence: TGTGCCAGCAGTGCGACCTCGGGGAGAGAGACCCAGTACTTC. Amino acid sequence: CASSATSGRETQYF.

The gene calls are TRBV7-8 and TRBJ2-7; tentative D call: TRBD1 (6 bases). The CDR3 totals 14 residues. Trimming took 5 bases from V and 4 from J, leaving 15 bases between them. CDR1 SGHVS and CDR2 FQNEAQ come from the germline V gene. For the CDR3, the DNA is TGTGCCAGCAGCCGGATTACAGGGTCTTACGAGCAGTACTTC. Its protein is CASSRITGSYEQYF.

The CDR3 sequence: CASSERGFGGELFF. For the CDR3, the DNA is TGTGCCAGCAGTGAAAGAGGGTTCGGCGGGGAGCTGTTTTTT. The J gene is TRBJ2-2, the V gene TRBV25-1; D is possibly TRBD2 (5 bases). This CDR3 is built from 14 residues. V lost 2 bases and J 7 bases, leaving 11 bases between the germline ends. In germline, CDR1 is MGHDK, CDR2 SYGVNS. The full variable domain, in which reference TRBV25-1 and TRBJ2-2 provide the parts outside the CDR3, is EADIYQTPRYLVIGTGKKITLECSQTMGHDKMYWYQQDPGMELHLIHYSYGVNSTEKGDLSSESTVSRIRTEHFPLTLESARPSHTSQYLCASSERGFGGELFFGEGSRLTVL.

V is TRBV3-1 and J is TRBJ1-5; TRBD1 matches 9 bases. This CDR3 contains 15 residues. V shed 3 bases, J shed 3 bases, and the junction held 3 bases outside the gene matches. CDR1 and CDR2 (germline): LGHDT, YNNKEL (reference sequence). This CDR3 is CASSQGTGPNQPQHF. The DNA of the CDR3 is TGTGCCAGCAGCCAGGGGACAGGGCCCAATCAGCCCCAGCATTTT.

The chain's CDR3 is CSVGEPGYTF. CDR3 in DNA: TGCAGCGTCGGGGAGCCCGGCTACACCTTC. The rearrangement joins TRBV29-1 to TRBJ1-2; no firm D call. Trimming removed 6 bases from V and 8 bases from J, with 10 bases in between. This CDR3 is 10 amino acids long. Germline CDR1 is SQVTM and CDR2 is ANQGSEA.

The CDR3 protein is CASSRRAGGQEMEQFF. In nucleotides, the CDR3 is TGTGCCAGCAGCCGCCGAGCGGGGGGCCAGGAAATGGAGCAGTTCTTC. The gene calls are TRBV3-1 and TRBJ2-1, with 9 bases fitting TRBD2. CDR3 length equals 16 residues. Germline CDR1 and CDR2: LGHDT and YNNKEL (reference sequence). J gave up 10 bases and V 4 bases, and 14 bases lay outside the gene matches.